Following are 15 T cell receptor beta chains from one sample sequenced in a study of regulatory T cells in long-lasting Graves disease. In building TCR beta libraries, iRepertoire HTBI primers were used together with Arm-PCR of CDR3 regions. TCRdb independently ran MiXCR on the multiplex PCR reads; one entry per CDR3 protein. The sample lists 300,000 to 500,000 distinct CDR3 sequences, around 20% seen once, with less than 25% in the top ten. Described time point: persistent/refractory GD, antithyroid drugs over 5 years with positive TRAb. From RNA extracted from PBMCs, the TCR library was made. The sequences come from peripheral blood mononuclear cells (PBMCs), collected when the disease was refractory, from a patient treated with antithyroid drugs. Source of these receptors: a female donor with Graves disease.

On this clonotype: A much larger clone sits a single nucleotide away, making a read error possible. The rearrangement links TRBV27 to TRBJ2-7; D possibly matches TRBD1 or TRBD2 (6 bases each). Germline V CDR1 and CDR2: MNHEY, SMNVEV (reference sequence). This CDR3 has 15 residues. The DNA for the CDR3 is TGTGCCAGCAGTTTAAAGGGGGACTCGGGGTACGAGCGGTACTTC. Translated, it gives CASSLKGDSGYERYF.

The J gene is TRBJ2-5, the V gene TRBV4-3; D possibly corresponds to TRBD1 (5 bases). The V and J ends lost 7 bases and 5 bases respectively, with 23 bases between them. CDR3 length equals 16 residues. The germline V gene encodes CDR1 LGHNA and CDR2 YSLEER. CDR3 nucleotides: TGCGCCAGCACCTACCCCGCCGACAGATCCATGGAGACCCAGTACTTC. This codes for CASTYPADRSMETQYF.

The chain joins TRBV20-1 to TRBJ2-5; possible D gene TRBD2, 5 bases. In germline, CDR1 is DFQATT, CDR2 SNEGSKA (reference sequence). Trimming removed 6 bases from V and 4 bases from J, with 15 bases in between. The CDR3 consists of 13 residues. DNA of the CDR3: TGCAGTGCAGCTCGCGGGTTTTTAGAGACCCAGTACTTC. Translated: CSAARGFLETQYF.

Of note for this clonotype: This may be a read error, as it is one base from a much larger clone. The CDR3 DNA sequence: TGTGCCAGCAGTCCGGACGGAGCCTACAAGCAGTACTTC. It specifies CASSPDGAYKQYF. V gene TRBV6-1 combines with J gene TRBJ2-7; D ambiguous. This CDR3 region has 13 residues. Germline V gene sequence: CDR1 MNHNS, CDR2 SASEGT.

The V call is TRBV29-1, the J call TRBJ1-1, with 8 bases identical to TRBD1. Germline V gene lookup returns CDR1 SQVTM and CDR2 ANQGSEA. J was trimmed by 7 bases and V by 7 bases; bases with no gene match: 5. CDR3 size: 11 residues. This CDR3 reads CSELTGDEAFF. The CDR3 coding sequence is TGCAGCGAGCTGACAGGGGATGAAGCTTTCTTT.

This clonotype was picked up many times. The chain links TRBV28 to TRBJ2-7; D perhaps matches TRBD1 (5 bases). The CDR3 consists of 13 residues. Germline V gives CDR1 MDHEN, CDR2 SYDVKM. The V gene lost 7 bases and the J gene lost 6 bases, with 16 bases spanning the gap. CDR3: CASTKGVLREQYF. CDR3 nucleotides: TGTGCCAGCACCAAAGGGGTTCTGCGCGAGCAGTACTTC.

J is TRBJ1-1 and V is TRBV7-9, with 8 bases identical to TRBD1. This CDR3 comprises 14 residues. Germline V lookup: CDR1 SEHNR, CDR2 FQNEAQ (reference sequence). V lost 5 bases, J lost 5 bases, and 7 bases stayed unmatched. For the CDR3, the DNA is TGTGCCAGCAGCCCTAGACAGGGGCTAACTGAAGCTTTCTTT. It is translated as CASSPRQGLTEAFF. Filled out from reference TRBV7-9 and TRBJ1-1, the complete variable domain reads DTGVSQNPRHKITKRGQNVTFRCDPISEHNRLYWYRQTLGQGPEFLTYFQNEAQLEKSRLLSDRFSAERPKGSFSTLEIQRTEQGDSAMYLCASSPRQGLTEAFFGQGTRLTVV.

The V and J genes are TRBV20-1 and TRBJ2-7, with 7 bases lining up with TRBD1. The CDR3 runs 17 residues. The J segment lost 0 bases and the V segment lost 0 bases, leaving 11 bases of the junction unmatched. Germline V gives CDR1 DFQATT, CDR2 SNEGSKA (reference sequence). The DNA for the CDR3 is TGCAGTGCTAGAGATTATGGGGGACAGCTGAGCTCCTACGAGCAGTACTTC. Translation gives CSARDYGGQLSSYEQYF.

A remark on this clonotype: Given a much more abundant clone one base away, this may be a read error. The chain recombines TRBV6-1 with TRBJ1-5; D not resolved. The CDR3 consists of 15 residues. Germline V gene data show CDR1 as MNHNS and CDR2 as SASEGT. CDR3 nucleotides: TGTGCCAGCAGAGAAGACGGCCCGTCGCATCAGCCCCAGCATTTT. The encoded protein is CASREDGPSHQPQHF.

This clonotype was found many times. The chain carries TRBV2 and TRBJ2-2, with D uncertain. The germline CDR1 and CDR2 sequences are SNHLY and FYNNEI. V lost 7 bases and J 8 bases, leaving 14 bases between the germline ends. CDR3 size: 13 residues. The CDR3 bases are TGTGCCAGCACGGAAATCTTGGGTGGGGAGCTGTTTTTT. As protein: CASTEILGGELFF.

The table lists this clonotype with many counts. The chain joins TRBV20-1 to TRBJ2-7; D is uncertain. The V end lost 6 bases, the J end lost 3 bases, and 15 bases lay between the germline ends. This CDR3 region has 13 residues. The V gene's germline CDR1 is DFQATT and CDR2 SNEGSKA (reference sequence). The CDR3 DNA sequence: TGCAGTGCCAGCTACCACAGTCGCTACGAGCAGTACTTC. This gives the protein CSASYHSRYEQYF.

The J gene is TRBJ2-7, the V gene TRBV27; D call uncertain. V lost 7 bases and J lost 2, with 12 bases in between. The CDR3 contains 13 residues. Germline values: CDR1 MNHEY, CDR2 SMNVEV (reference sequence). The CDR3 here is CASTSIATYEQYF. The CDR3 DNA follows: TGTGCCAGCACTTCTATTGCAACCTACGAGCAGTACTTC.

The CDR3 DNA reads TGTGCCAGCAGCTACGGGAGGGTTGTCACCGGGGAGCTGTTTTTT. Amino acids: CASSYGRVVTGELFF. The chain carries TRBV11-2 and TRBJ2-2, with TRBD2 matching 8 bases. The germline gives CDR1 SGHAT, CDR2 FQNNGV. V lost 4 bases to trimming and J lost 4 bases; unmatched junction nucleotides: 5. The CDR3 covers 15 residues.

This clonotype was counted a few times. The chain couples TRBV30 to TRBJ2-3; TRBD1 might be the D (6 bases). CDR1 and CDR2 from the germline V gene are GTSNPN and SVGIG (reference sequence). The ends were cut back, 7 bases at V and 0 bases at J, with 11 bases in the middle. The CDR3 runs 13 residues. In DNA, the CDR3 is TGTGCCTCCGTGCAGGGGAGCACAGATACGCAGTATTTT. This encodes CASVQGSTDTQYF.

The CDR3 protein is CASSPGLPANEQFF. CDR3 sequence (DNA): TGTGCCAGCAGTCCGGGACTCCCCGCCAATGAGCAGTTCTTC. V gene TRBV2 combines with J gene TRBJ2-1; a weak D match, TRBD2 (6 bases). Trimming left V 5 bases short and J 6 bases short, with 14 bases between. Germline assignment: CDR1 SNHLY and CDR2 FYNNEI. This CDR3 has 14 amino acids.